The clone carrying this TCR beta chain appeared many times. The sample is drawn from a study of T cells in Graves' hyperthyroidism and ophthalmopathy. TCR beta CDR3 regions were amplified from RNA transcripts. The primer set for the first-round RT-PCR of the TCR CDR3 was HTBI. TCRdb recomputed calls from the multiplex PCR reads with MiXCR, one row per CDR3 protein. The table lists over 300,000 distinct CDR3 sequences, approximately 15% of them singletons. Trimming removed 0 bases from V and 6 bases from J, with 16 bases in between. Germline V gene data show CDR1 as MNHNS and CDR2 as SASEGT. There are 16 residues in the CDR3.

This clonotype originated in a woman between 55 and 75 years old with Graves' hyperthyroidism. Input material: blood. The rearrangement joins TRBV6-1 to TRBJ2-3; perhaps TRBD1 as D (5 bases). CDR3 region: CASSEALDTAADTQYF. In nucleotides, the CDR3 is TGTGCCAGCAGTGAAGCGCTGGACACGGCCGCGGATACGCAGTATTTT.